The 27 T cell receptor beta chains reported below all come from one sample, sequenced in a study of radiotherapy plus CTLA-4 blockade in lung cancer. The data were produced by immunoSEQ multiplex PCR, yet TCRdb's version contains in-frame clones alone and is incomplete. The sample lists over 100,000 clones, approximately 80% seen once, with approximately 3.5% in the top ten. Material: peripheral blood, obtained from a patient treated with radiotherapy plus ipilimumab. Receptors originate from a human donor with non-small cell lung cancer that progressed on radiotherapy plus ipilimumab. Some clones in this sample may be carry-over from other donors' samples.

The V gene is TRBV12-5, the J gene TRBJ1-4; weak D call: TRBD1 (6 bases). The CDR3 runs to 18 residues. The V and J ends lost 1 base and 3 bases respectively, with 18 bases between them. The germline CDR1 and CDR2 sequences are LGHNT and FRNRAP. CDR3 protein: CASGLGTFVRGANEKLFF. For the CDR3, the DNA is TGTGCTAGTGGTTTGGGAACCTTCGTCAGGGGAGCTAATGAAAAACTGTTTTTT.

This clone has just one count. This chain joins TRBV18 and TRBJ1-6; no firm D call. Per germline, CDR1 KGHSH and CDR2 LQKENI. V was shortened by 2 bases and J by 7 bases, with 15 bases between the two germline ends. The CDR3 runs to 16 residues. This CDR3 is CASSPSRPGVNSPLHF. CDR3 bases: TGTGCCAGCTCACCATCTCGGCCCGGAGTGAATTCACCCCTCCACTTT.

The chain's CDR3 is CASSRIKDGVNEQFF. CDR3 coding DNA: TGTGCCAGCAGCAGAATCAAGGACGGCGTCAATGAGCAGTTCTTC. V and J are TRBV9 and TRBJ2-1; D ambiguous. Germline lookup yields CDR1 SGDLS and CDR2 YYNGEE. The V and J ends lost 4 bases and 6 bases respectively, with 17 bases between them. This CDR3 region has 15 residues. The full variable domain, with the rest looked up from reference TRBV9 and TRBJ2-1, is DSGVTQTPKHLITATGQRVTLRCSPRSGDLSVYWYQQSLDQGLQFLIQYYNGEERAKGNILERFSAQQFPDLHSELNLSSLELGDSALYFCASSRIKDGVNEQFFGPGTRLTVL.

This clone was recorded a few times. This chain connects TRBV12-5 to TRBJ1-4; 7 nucleotides align to TRBD1. This CDR3 has 15 amino acids. Germline V gene lookup returns CDR1 LGHNT and CDR2 FRNRAP. V dropped 4 bases and J dropped 4; count of bases not matched to a gene: 6. This CDR3 is CASGSSGTDNEKLFF. The CDR3 nucleotides are TGTGCTAGTGGTTCTTCCGGGACAGATAATGAAAAACTGTTTTTT.

The chain is built from TRBV30 and TRBJ1-4; D gene uncertain. Germline V gene lookup returns CDR1 GTSNPN and CDR2 SVGIG (reference sequence). This CDR3 is built from 13 residues. Trimming took off 6 bases at V and 3 bases at J, with 11 bases between the two ends. Here the CDR3 reads CACAFRSNEKLFF. For the CDR3, the DNA is TGTGCCTGTGCCTTCCGATCTAATGAAAAACTGTTTTTT.

CDR3 DNA sequence: TGTGCCAGCAGCCAAGATCACACAGGGAACCTCAATCAGCCCCAGCATTTT. It translates to CASSQDHTGNLNQPQHF. The rearrangement links TRBV4-2 to TRBJ1-5; possibly TRBD1 for D (6 bases). Germline-derived CDR1 and CDR2 are LGHNA and YNFKEQ. The ends were cut back, 0 bases at V and 3 bases at J, with 15 bases in the middle. This CDR3 region has 17 residues.

V gene TRBV2 combines with J gene TRBJ2-2, with D possibly matching TRBD1 (6 bases). This CDR3 comprises 13 residues. Per the germline V gene, CDR1 is SNHLY and CDR2 is FYNNEI. Trimming pared 7 bases from V and 2 bases from J, leaving 8 bases between. DNA for the CDR3: TGTGCCAGCATACAGGGAAACACCGGGGAGCTGTTTTTT. It translates to CASIQGNTGELFF.

V is TRBV7-3 and J is TRBJ2-5; 7 bases agree with TRBD1. The germline gives CDR1 SGHTA, CDR2 FQGTGA. V lost 6 bases and J lost 2; bases outside the gene matches: 9. The CDR3 contains 15 residues. The CDR3 here is CASRSPRDRQETQYF. CDR3 DNA sequence: TGTGCCAGCAGATCGCCCAGGGACAGACAAGAGACCCAGTACTTC.

The chain recombines TRBV7-2 with TRBJ1-2; D might be TRBD1 (6 bases). Germline CDR1 SGHTA, CDR2 FQGNSA. Trimming shortened V by 1 base and J by 7 bases, and 13 bases separated the two germline ends. This CDR3 contains 14 residues. This CDR3 reads CASSLGRGVSGYTF. The CDR3 coding sequence is TGTGCCAGCAGCTTAGGCAGGGGAGTGAGTGGCTACACCTTC.

The chain carries TRBV11-2 and TRBJ1-5; no clear D gene. Germline values: CDR1 SGHAT, CDR2 FQNNGV. The V end was cut by 0 bases, the J end by 5 bases, with 8 bases between. The length of the CDR3 is 14 residues. The CDR3 bases are TGTGCCAGCAGCTTAGACGGGTTTTATCAGCCCCAGCATTTT. Translation gives CASSLDGFYQPQHF.

The V and J genes are TRBV7-6 and TRBJ2-1; 7 bases are shared with TRBD1. Looked up from germline, CDR1 is SGHVS and CDR2 is FNYEAQ. J gave up 0 bases and V 1 base, and 3 bases lay outside the gene matches. CDR3 length: 16 amino acids. This chain's CDR3 is CASSLEGDSSYNEQFF. The CDR3 bases are TGTGCCAGCAGCTTAGAGGGGGACAGCTCCTACAATGAGCAGTTCTTC.

The chain links TRBV30 to TRBJ2-5, with TRBD1 matching 10 bases. Trimming removed 6 bases from V and 3 bases from J; junction bases left unmatched: 4. This CDR3 region has 13 residues. From germline, CDR1 is GTSNPN and CDR2 SVGIG (reference sequence). The chain's CDR3 is CACEGQGKETQYF. The CDR3 nucleotides are TGTGCCTGCGAGGGACAGGGGAAAGAGACCCAGTACTTC.

The V call is TRBV20-1, the J call TRBJ1-2, with D unresolved. The CDR3 is 11 amino acids. Per germline, CDR1 DFQATT and CDR2 SNEGSKA (reference sequence). CDR3 sequence reads: CSGYQNYGYTF. CDR3 sequence (DNA): TGCAGCGGCTACCAGAACTATGGCTACACCTTC.

A single count supports this clone. This chain links TRBV18 with TRBJ1-2; D not certain. Germline V gene sequence: CDR1 KGHSH, CDR2 LQKENI. The CDR3 contains 12 residues. V gave up 6 bases and J gave up 2 bases, with 7 bases separating them. The DNA of the CDR3 is TGTGCCAGCTCCCGACCGAACTATGGCTACACCTTC. Its translation: CASSRPNYGYTF.

The chain recombines TRBV7-3 with TRBJ2-5, with 7 bases aligning to TRBD1. Germline lookup yields CDR1 SGHTA and CDR2 FQGTGA. The CDR3 sequence is 13 residues long. V trimming: 2 bases; J trimming: 4 bases; junction bases outside the gene matches: 1. In nucleotides, the CDR3 is TGTGCCAGCAGCTTACCAGGGGGAGAGACCCAGTACTTC. It specifies CASSLPGGETQYF.

The chain recombines TRBV11-2 with TRBJ2-7, with 8 bases identical to TRBD2. The V gene's germline CDR1 is SGHAT and CDR2 FQNNGV. V was clipped by 4 bases and J by 6 bases; unmatched bases: 11. The CDR3 spans 15 residues. The DNA of the CDR3 is TGTGCCAGCAGCTCATTGACGAGACTAGCGAGCGAGCAGTACTTC. Its protein is CASSSLTRLASEQYF.

The chain combines TRBV5-1 with TRBJ2-2; TRBD2 agrees at 11 bases. In germline, CDR1 is SGHRS, CDR2 YFSETQ. The CDR3 is made up of 19 amino acids. Losses at the gene ends were 4 bases for V and 2 bases for J; bases not matched to a gene: 13. The CDR3 sequence is CASSPSKTSGGLNTGELFF. As DNA, the CDR3 is TGCGCCAGCAGCCCATCCAAAACTAGCGGGGGACTCAACACCGGGGAGCTGTTTTTT.

The chain couples TRBV11-2 to TRBJ2-2; D remains ambiguous. V lost 2 bases, J lost 1 base, and 5 bases lay in between. Germline lookup yields CDR1 SGHAT and CDR2 FQNNGV. CDR3 length equals 14 residues. CDR3 residues: CASSLYRNTGELFF. CDR3 sequence (DNA): TGTGCCAGCAGCTTATACCGGAACACCGGGGAGCTGTTTTTT.

The chain couples TRBV5-1 to TRBJ2-3; 7 nucleotides agree with TRBD2. Germline values: CDR1 SGHRS, CDR2 YFSETQ. After removal of 5 bases from V and 1 base from J, the junction contained 7 bases not matched to a gene. The CDR3 contains 15 residues. The CDR3 DNA is TGCGCCAGCAGTCCCGGGGGGACCGGCACAGATACGCAGTATTTT. Amino acids: CASSPGGTGTDTQYF.

CDR3 residues: CASSGGGQGVETQYF. The CDR3, as DNA: TGTGCCAGCAGCGGCGGTGGGCAGGGGGTGGAGACCCAGTACTTC. The V and J genes are TRBV7-2 and TRBJ2-5; TRBD1 aligns across 7 bases. Losses at the gene ends were 5 bases for V and 5 bases for J; bases not matched to a gene: 11. Per germline, CDR1 SGHTA and CDR2 FQGNSA. The CDR3 contains 15 residues.

This clone showed up just a few times. J is TRBJ2-1 and V is TRBV6-4, with 8 bases aligning to TRBD2. The CDR3 totals 16 residues. The ends lost 0 bases at V and 4 bases at J; junction bases unmatched: 5. Germline CDR1 reads MRHNA; CDR2 reads SNTAGT. The CDR3 DNA follows: TGTGCCAGCAGTGACTCGATCACGGGGGGGTACAATGAGCAGTTCTTC. The encoded protein is CASSDSITGGYNEQFF.

The chain uses TRBV5-1 and TRBJ1-5; D may be TRBD1 (5 bases). The CDR3 sequence is 14 residues long. The ends were cut back, 3 bases at V and 2 bases at J, with 9 bases in the middle. Germline CDR1 and CDR2: SGHRS and YFSETQ. In DNA form, the CDR3 reads TGCGCCAGCAGCTCGCAGGGAGGCAATCAGCCCCAGCATTTT. Its protein product is CASSSQGGNQPQHF. Looking up the rest from reference TRBV5-1 and TRBJ1-5 gives the full variable domain: KAGVTQTPRYLIKTRGQQVTLSCSPISGHRSVSWYQQTPGQGLQFLFEYFSETQRNKGNFPGRFSGRQFSNSRSEMNVSTLELGDSALYLCASSSQGGNQPQHFGDGTRLSIL.

This clone came up a few times. The rearrangement uses TRBV15 and TRBJ2-1; 8 bases are a match to TRBD1. CDR1 is LNHNV, CDR2 YYDKDF, per germline (reference sequence). The CDR3 has 18 residues. V trimming: 0 bases; J trimming: 4 bases; junction bases outside the gene matches: 11. The CDR3 DNA follows: TGTGCCACCAGCAGAGACCTTTTCGGGACAGGTATTTACAATGAGCAGTTCTTC. As protein: CATSRDLFGTGIYNEQFF.

The rearrangement uses TRBV6-1 and TRBJ1-5; 7 nucleotides match TRBD1. This CDR3 region has 14 residues. Per germline, CDR1 MNHNS and CDR2 SASEGT. Trimming took 7 bases from V and 9 from J; bases not matched to a gene: 12. CDR3 residues: CASIQGQRAGPQHF. The DNA of the CDR3 is TGTGCCAGCATCCAGGGACAGCGAGCGGGGCCCCAGCATTTT.

This chain connects TRBV5-1 to TRBJ1-2; TRBD1 might be the D (6 bases). This CDR3 comprises 15 residues. Trimming pared 1 base from V and 8 bases from J, leaving 18 bases between. CDR1 is SGHRS and CDR2 is YFSETQ in the germline V gene. CDR3 protein: CASSLHGTNSVGYTF. For the CDR3, the DNA is TGCGCCAGCAGCTTGCATGGGACAAACTCAGTGGGCTACACCTTC.

The CDR3 DNA follows: TGTGCCAGCAGGATCCTCGGAACCCCCGGTGGCTACACCTTC. It codes for CASRILGTPGGYTF. This rearrangement joins TRBV28 to TRBJ1-2; D gene ambiguous. The germline V gene has CDR1 MDHEN and CDR2 SYDVKM. The CDR3 is 14 amino acids. V was shortened by 6 bases and J by 7 bases, with 18 bases between the two germline ends.

This clone was observed a few times. V and J are TRBV14 and TRBJ2-3; no clear D. Germline-derived CDR1 and CDR2 are SGHDN and FVKESK. The CDR3 length is 14 residues. The V end lost 0 bases, the J end lost 4 bases, and 8 bases lay between the germline ends. The CDR3 loop reads CASSQDGTPDTQYF. CDR3 coding DNA: TGTGCCAGCAGCCAAGATGGCACCCCAGATACGCAGTATTTT.